The clone carrying this T cell receptor (beta chain) was detected a few times. As processed by the authors: Amplified reference gene primers provided the basis for estimating nucleated cell counts. Produced via immunoSEQ multiplex PCR; TCRdb's table is partial and in-frame only. V, J and clone size are those of that table, while D and trimming were read from the DNA. The sample yields 60,000 to 85,000 clones, roughly 84% seen once. This specimen comes from a study of blood T cell repertoires in COVID-19. About the study: Both acute and convalescent COVID-19 samples were obtained from the United States, Italy and Spain. The cDNA or gDNA used as material had been derived from T cells, B-cell-depleted T cells, or PBMCs.

Source material: peripheral blood. This receptor was taken from a man at least 80 years old with acute or convalescent COVID-19.

This CDR3 reads CASSLFEGAGGYTF. CDR3 DNA sequence: TGCGCCAGCAGCTTGTTTGAGGGGGCGGGAGGCTACACCTTC. The V call is TRBV5-1, the J call TRBJ1-2, with 7 positions matching TRBD1. The junction had 8 bases not matched to a gene; V was cut back by 1 base and J by 8 bases. The CDR3 has 14 amino acids. CDR1 is SGHRS and CDR2 is YFSETQ in the germline V gene.